This T cell receptor beta chain came from a study of blood T cell repertoires in COVID-19. Study overall: The analysed material was cDNA or gDNA that came from T cells, B-cell-depleted T cells, or PBMCs.

Authors' methods: The authors estimated nucleated cell counts from reference gene primer amplification. Assay used: immunoSEQ multiplex PCR; TCRdb lists only in-frame clones, some missing. V, J and clone size derive from that table, while D and trimming were established from the DNA sequence. The profile shows 120,000 to 150,000 clones, 85% to 90% of them singletons. The sequencing input was peripheral blood. This TCR was sampled from a woman aged 60-70 years with acute or convalescent COVID-19.

This chain's CDR3 is CASSLVGTGGNQETQYF. For the CDR3, the DNA is TGTGCCAGCAGCTTAGTGGGAACAGGGGGCAACCAAGAGACCCAGTACTTC. The V gene is TRBV7-8, the J gene TRBJ2-5, with 9 bases identical to TRBD1. The CDR3 extends over 17 amino acids. Germline V CDR1 and CDR2: SGHVS, FQNEAQ. V gave up 1 base and J gave up 0 bases; unmatched junction bases: 6.